Shown below are 31 T cell receptor beta chains from a single sample sequenced in a study of cytomegalovirus exposure and HLA in healthy donors. Both 60 Vbeta primers and 13 Jbeta primers went into the PCR. This table comes from immunoSEQ multiplex PCR, and its TCRdb copy is limited to in-frame clones, with some not included. Its table records just over 50,000 clones. Material for sequencing was PBMCs. Receptors originate from a woman aged 55 to 70 in good health and CMV-seropositive.

The chain recombines TRBV7-9 with TRBJ1-2, with 7 bases lining up with TRBD1. J lost 4 bases, V lost 3 bases, and 8 bases had no gene match. The CDR3 spans 15 residues. CDR1 SEHNR and CDR2 FQNEAQ come from the germline V gene (reference sequence). The CDR3 DNA reads TGTGCCAGCAGCTTCCTGGAGGGGGCCCCCTATGGCTACACCTTC. Translation: CASSFLEGAPYGYTF.

This rearrangement joins TRBV15 to TRBJ1-2; the match to TRBD1 covers 8 bases. J was trimmed by 4 bases and V by 4 bases; bases with no gene match: 5. Per the germline V gene, CDR1 is LNHNV and CDR2 is YYDKDF (reference sequence). This CDR3 has 14 amino acids. The CDR3 DNA follows: TGTGCCACCAGCACACCTACAGGGGGCTATGGCTACACCTTC. Protein sequence: CATSTPTGGYGYTF.

V usage is TRBV7-8 and J usage is TRBJ1-1, with 7 bases that match TRBD1. The CDR3 spans 19 residues. V shed 1 base and J 0 bases; nucleotides not matched to a gene: 14. CDR1 SGHVS and CDR2 FQNEAQ come from the germline V gene. The CDR3 bases are TGTGCCAGCAGCTTAGTAGTAGGGTCAGGGGGTCGATTGAACACTGAAGCTTTCTTT. This translates into CASSLVVGSGGRLNTEAFF.

The chain employs TRBV12-5 and TRBJ1-1, with D perhaps TRBD1 (5 bases). Trimming pared 0 bases from V and 12 bases from J, leaving 11 bases between. CDR3 length: 12 amino acids. Germline V CDR1 and CDR2: LGHNT, FRNRAP. The DNA of the CDR3 is TGTGCTAGTGGTTTGGTTCGCCAGGGAACTTTCTTT. Translating it yields CASGLVRQGTFF. Full variable domain (remainder filled in from reference TRBV12-5 and TRBJ1-1): DARVTQTPRHKVTEMGQEVTMRCQPILGHNTVFWYRQTMMQGLELLAYFRNRAPLDDSGMPKDRFSAEMPDATLATLKIQPSEPRDSAVYFCASGLVRQGTFFGQGTRLTVV.

This chain links TRBV4-2 with TRBJ2-1; D gene uncertain. V was trimmed by 0 bases and J by 5 bases, leaving 14 bases between them. CDR1 is LGHNA and CDR2 is YNFKEQ in the germline V gene. The CDR3 is 16 residues long. This chain's CDR3 is CASSQDAAAEDNEQFF. CDR3 nucleotide sequence: TGTGCCAGCAGCCAAGACGCCGCGGCCGAAGACAATGAGCAGTTCTTC.

The chain links TRBV19 to TRBJ2-7; D is possibly TRBD1 (6 bases). The germline gives CDR1 LNHDA, CDR2 SQIVND (reference sequence). This CDR3 is 14 amino acids long. Trimming shortened V by 5 bases and J by 2 bases, and 13 bases separated the two germline ends. The CDR3 is CASSGGPGPYEQYF. In DNA, the CDR3 is TGTGCCAGTAGTGGGGGCCCGGGGCCCTACGAGCAGTACTTC.

The chain uses TRBV2 and TRBJ2-5; TRBD1 matches 11 bases. Losses at the gene ends were 4 bases for V and 11 bases for J; bases not matched to a gene: 12. The length of the CDR3 is 15 residues. From germline, CDR1 is SNHLY and CDR2 FYNNEI. DNA for the CDR3: TGTGCCAGCAGTGGACGGGACAGGGGGGGTTTGGTGCAGTACTTC. It specifies CASSGRDRGGLVQYF.

The V call is TRBV27, the J call TRBJ2-2, with TRBD1 identical over 8 bases. The germline V gene has CDR1 MNHEY and CDR2 SMNVEV (reference sequence). V shed 4 bases and J 0 bases; nucleotides not matched to a gene: 4. The CDR3 runs 16 residues. CDR3 loop: CASSYVGQANTGELFF. The CDR3 nucleotides read TGTGCCAGCAGTTACGTGGGACAGGCGAACACCGGGGAGCTGTTTTTT.

V is TRBV25-1 and J is TRBJ1-5, with D unresolved. Germline-derived CDR1 and CDR2 are MGHDK and SYGVNS. This CDR3 comprises 14 residues. Between the trimmed V and J ends, which lost 3 bases and 9 bases, there was a span of 15 bases. CDR3 protein: CASSDSRRVGPQHF. As DNA, the CDR3 is TGTGCCAGCAGTGACTCCAGGCGGGTTGGGCCCCAGCATTTT. Together with reference TRBV25-1 and TRBJ1-5, the CDR3 gives the full variable domain: EADIYQTPRYLVIGTGKKITLECSQTMGHDKMYWYQQDPGMELHLIHYSYGVNSTEKGDLSSESTVSRIRTEHFPLTLESARPSHTSQYLCASSDSRRVGPQHFGDGTRLSIL.

This chain joins TRBV19 and TRBJ1-6; the D is unclear. CDR1 and CDR2 from the germline V gene are LNHDA and SQIVND (reference sequence). CDR3 length equals 13 residues. V lost 5 bases and J lost 6, with 8 bases in between. The CDR3 spells CASSSVFNSPLHF. In nucleotides, the CDR3 is TGTGCCAGTAGTTCGGTGTTTAATTCACCCCTCCACTTT.

A word on this clone: Compared with germline, one end of the junction differs, possibly owing to a read error. Other DNA sequences of this sample code for an identical CDR3. The chain has TRBV6-1 and TRBJ1-6, with 8 positions matching TRBD1. The CDR3 is 15 amino acids. Germline values: CDR1 MNHNS, CDR2 SASEGT. CDR3 residues: CASSVDRGLNSPLHF. The CDR3, as DNA: TGTGCCAGCAGCGTCGACAGGGGCCTTAATTCACCCCTACACTTT.

The chain has TRBV19 and TRBJ2-7; 10 bases map to TRBD2. With 4 bases clipped from V and 2 bases from J, the junction kept 2 bases outside the gene matches. Germline loops: CDR1 LNHDA, CDR2 SQIVND (reference sequence). The CDR3 consists of 14 residues. The CDR3 is CASSNLAGAYEQYF. CDR3 sequence (DNA): TGTGCCAGTAGTAATCTAGCGGGGGCCTACGAGCAGTACTTC.

The chain links TRBV18 to TRBJ1-1; no clear D gene. The germline CDR1 and CDR2 sequences are KGHSH and LQKENI. The V and J ends lost 2 bases and 5 bases respectively, with 6 bases between them. The CDR3 is 12 amino acids. CDR3 amino acids: CASSPVVTEAFF. Written as DNA, the CDR3 is TGTGCCAGCTCACCAGTCGTGACTGAAGCTTTCTTT.

The CDR3 spells CASSLGLDTGNTEAFF. CDR3 nucleotide sequence: TGCGCCAGCAGCTTGGGGTTGGATACGGGGAACACTGAAGCTTTCTTT. The genes are TRBV5-1 and TRBJ1-1; no firm D call. With 0 bases removed from V and 1 base from J, the gap between germline ends came to 13 bases. This CDR3 is 16 amino acids long. Germline lookup yields CDR1 SGHRS and CDR2 YFSETQ.

The chain has TRBV18 and TRBJ1-1; D uncertain. Trimming took off 0 bases at V and 6 bases at J, with 11 bases between the two ends. Germline V gene data show CDR1 as KGHSH and CDR2 as LQKENI. The CDR3 contains 14 residues. The CDR3 here is CASSPPNQVAEAFF. As DNA, the CDR3 is TGTGCCAGCTCACCACCAAACCAGGTAGCTGAAGCTTTCTTT.

This sequence joins TRBV2 and TRBJ1-6, with D perhaps TRBD1 (5 bases). The CDR3 runs to 11 residues. With 11 bases removed from V and 8 bases from J, the gap between germline ends came to 10 bases. Germline assignment: CDR1 SNHLY and CDR2 FYNNEI. As DNA, the CDR3 is TGTGCCGGGACTCGGGATTCACCCCTCCACTTT. Translating it yields CAGTRDSPLHF.

V and J are TRBV18 and TRBJ2-7, with 8 bases fitting TRBD1. This CDR3 comprises 15 residues. V trimming: 8 bases; J trimming: 0 bases; junction bases outside the gene matches: 9. Germline CDR1 is KGHSH and CDR2 is LQKENI. CDR3 nucleotide sequence: TGTGCCAGCGGATCCGTCGGGACAGGCTCCTACGAGCAGTACTTC. The encoded protein is CASGSVGTGSYEQYF.

This chain joins TRBV10-3 and TRBJ2-7, with 7 positions matching TRBD1. J gave up 5 bases and V 10 bases, and 8 bases lay outside the gene matches. Germline V gives CDR1 ENHRY, CDR2 SYGVKD. This CDR3 contains 12 residues. The CDR3 loop is CATEGTADEQYF. DNA of the CDR3: TGTGCCACCGAAGGGACAGCCGACGAGCAGTACTTC.

The J gene is TRBJ1-1, the V gene TRBV19, with TRBD1 matching 8 bases. The CDR3 has 14 amino acids. The junction had 7 bases not matched to a gene; V was cut back by 5 bases and J by 5 bases. From germline, CDR1 is LNHDA and CDR2 SQIVND (reference sequence). CDR3 amino acids: CASSETGVGTEAFF. CDR3 in DNA: TGTGCCAGTAGTGAGACAGGGGTGGGAACTGAAGCTTTCTTT. Full variable domain (outside the CDR3, taken from reference TRBV19 and TRBJ1-1): DGGITQSPKYLFRKEGQNVTLSCEQNLNHDAMYWYRQDPGQGLRLIYYSQIVNDFQKGDIAEGYSVSREKKESFPLTVTSAQKNPTAFYLCASSETGVGTEAFFGQGTRLTVV.

The CDR3 DNA follows: TGTGCCAGCAGCTTACCTCGGGTAGGGGCAGATACGCAGTATTTT. Translation: CASSLPRVGADTQYF. J is TRBJ2-3 and V is TRBV7-2; D may be TRBD1 (5 bases). There are 15 residues in the CDR3. Germline CDR1 SGHTA, CDR2 FQGNSA. The V end was cut by 2 bases, the J end by 4 bases, with 13 bases between.

The V gene is TRBV14, the J gene TRBJ1-1, with a possible D match to TRBD1 (5 bases). This CDR3 comprises 13 residues. CDR1 is SGHDN and CDR2 is FVKESK in the germline V gene. Trimming took 4 bases from V and 5 from J, leaving 11 bases between them. The CDR3 coding sequence is TGTGCCAGCAGCCCAGGACAAAAAACTGAAGCTTTCTTT. Its translation: CASSPGQKTEAFF. Filled out from reference TRBV14 and TRBJ1-1, the complete variable domain reads EAGVTQFPSHSVIEKGQTVTLRCDPISGHDNLYWYRRVMGKEIKFLLHFVKESKQDESGMPNNRFLAERTGGTYSTLKVQPAELEDSGVYFCASSPGQKTEAFFGQGTRLTVV.

The chain uses TRBV7-2 and TRBJ1-1; the D gene is possibly TRBD1 (6 bases). This CDR3 region has 15 residues. In germline, CDR1 is SGHTA, CDR2 FQGNSA. Trimming cost V 2 bases and J 4 bases, with 14 bases left between them. The CDR3 protein is CASSLSGGRGTEAFF. The CDR3 nucleotides read TGTGCCAGCAGCTTATCGGGGGGGCGGGGCACTGAAGCTTTCTTT.

The rearrangement links TRBV12-5 to TRBJ1-1, with D perhaps TRBD1 (5 bases). The V end lost 5 bases, the J end lost 4 bases, and 5 bases lay between the germline ends. Germline values: CDR1 LGHNT, CDR2 FRNRAP. The length of the CDR3 is 11 residues. CDR3 residues: CASGRGTEAFF. CDR3 sequence (DNA): TGTGCTAGTGGTAGGGGCACTGAAGCTTTCTTT. The whole variable domain, remainder taken from reference TRBV12-5 and TRBJ1-1, is DARVTQTPRHKVTEMGQEVTMRCQPILGHNTVFWYRQTMMQGLELLAYFRNRAPLDDSGMPKDRFSAEMPDATLATLKIQPSEPRDSAVYFCASGRGTEAFFGQGTRLTVV.

J is TRBJ1-4 and V is TRBV29-1; the D is unclear. V lost 5 bases and J lost 6, with 4 bases in between. The germline gives CDR1 SQVTM, CDR2 ANQGSEA. The CDR3 has 10 residues. The CDR3 reads CSVRDEKLFF. The CDR3 region has the DNA TGCAGCGTTCGGGATGAAAAACTGTTTTTT.

This rearrangement joins TRBV29-1 to TRBJ1-1, with TRBD1 as a possible D gene (5 bases). The germline V gene has CDR1 SQVTM and CDR2 ANQGSEA. This CDR3 region has 13 residues. The V and J ends lost 8 bases and 3 bases respectively, with 16 bases between them. The CDR3: CSTTDTLDTEAFF. The CDR3 DNA reads TGCAGCACCACGGACACTCTCGACACTGAAGCTTTCTTT.

A remark on this clone: One end of the junction does not line up with germline, which may come from a read error. The chain has TRBV2 and TRBJ2-1; TRBD2 matches at 10 bases. Germline CDR1 is SNHLY and CDR2 is FYNNEI. CDR3 size: 17 residues. The CDR3 sequence: CASSKRGGLRSDNEQFF. CDR3 DNA sequence: TGTGCCAGCAGTAAGCGGGGGGGCCTTCGCTCCGACAATGAGCAGTTCTTC.

The chain carries TRBV6-5 and TRBJ2-5, with D unclear. V was trimmed by 0 bases and J by 2 bases, leaving 7 bases between them. Germline CDR1 MNHEY, CDR2 SVGAGI. This CDR3 contains 14 residues. In nucleotides, the CDR3 is TGTGCCAGCAGTTACTCGGCGGCTCAAGAGACCCAGTACTTC. The encoded protein is CASSYSAAQETQYF.

The chain recombines TRBV18 with TRBJ2-2, with TRBD1 matching 9 bases. Germline-derived CDR1 and CDR2 are KGHSH and LQKENI. The CDR3 runs 15 residues. Unmatched junction bases numbered 4, after V lost 3 bases and J lost 5 bases. The CDR3 reads CASSPRTGATGELFF. CDR3 sequence (DNA): TGTGCCAGCTCACCGCGGACAGGGGCGACCGGGGAGCTGTTTTTT. Using reference TRBV18 and TRBJ2-2 for the parts outside the CDR3, the full variable domain is NAGVMQNPRHLVRRRGQEARLRCSPMKGHSHVYWYRQLPEEGLKFMVYLQKENIIDESGMPKERFSAEFPKEGPSILRIQQVVRGDSAAYFCASSPRTGATGELFFGEGSRLTVL.

The chain recombines TRBV5-1 with TRBJ1-4, with D unclear. CDR3 size: 13 residues. Trimming removed 2 bases at V and 7 bases at J, with 9 bases between. Per the germline V gene, CDR1 is SGHRS and CDR2 is YFSETQ. CDR3 loop: CASSLSGAEKLFF. The CDR3 DNA follows: TGCGCCAGCAGCTTAAGTGGAGCTGAAAAACTGTTTTTT.

This rearrangement joins TRBV16 to TRBJ2-7; D not resolved. V was trimmed by 0 bases and J by 3 bases, leaving 3 bases between them. There are 12 residues in the CDR3. In germline, CDR1 is KGHSY, CDR2 FQNENV. The CDR3 sequence is CASSQSNYEQYF. Written as DNA, the CDR3 is TGTGCCAGCAGCCAATCCAACTACGAGCAGTACTTC.

This chain joins TRBV7-9 and TRBJ1-5; 7 nucleotides line up with TRBD1. Germline CDR1 reads SEHNR; CDR2 reads FQNEAQ (reference sequence). This CDR3 spans 14 amino acids. V dropped 6 bases and J dropped 3; count of bases not matched to a gene: 5. The CDR3 DNA follows: TGTGCCAGCAGTGGACAGGACTTCAATCAGCCCCAGCATTTT. Amino acids: CASSGQDFNQPQHF.